Listed here are 8 T cell receptor beta chains from one sample, sequenced in a study of T cells in women clearing cervical HPV infection. Clones were sequenced by immunoSEQ multiplex PCR, and TCRdb holds only the in-frame ones, with some missing. The sample table includes about 30,000 clones. Sequencing input: blood buffy coat. The receptors stem from a woman aged 18 to 75 with a cervical HPV16 infection that either progressed to CIN3+ or cleared (not recorded which).

In the case of this clone: The CDR3 end is not reached by the read, which stops 3 residues before it; the germline J gene fills it in. The chain uses TRBV6-4 and TRBJ2-3; 10 bases are shared with TRBD1. The length of the CDR3 is 14 residues. The V segment lost 3 bases and the J segment 4 bases; nucleotides outside the gene matches: 1. Germline assignment: CDR1 MRHNA and CDR2 SNTAGT. The CDR3 spells CASSETGGADTQYF. Partial CDR3 DNA: TGTGCCAGCAGTGAGACAGGGGGCGCAGATACG.

As to this clone: The missing CDR3 end, 3 residues past where the read stops, is filled in from the germline J gene. The rearrangement joins TRBV12-3 or TRBV12-4 to TRBJ2-7; 9 bases agree with TRBD1. J lost 6 bases, V lost 1 base, and 4 bases had no gene match. The CDR3 spans 14 residues. The DNA read from the CDR3 is TGTGCCAGCAGTTTAGGGACAGGGGCTAGCGAG. This translates into CASSLGTGASE. The entire CDR3 sequence reads CASSLGTGASEQYF.

Details on this clone: The CDR3 is cut off 3 residues early in the read; its end comes from the germline J gene. V is TRBV2 and J is TRBJ1-2; a weak D match, TRBD1 (5 bases). With 6 bases removed from V and 4 bases from J, the gap between germline ends came to 18 bases. This CDR3 region has 15 residues. Germline V gives CDR1 SNHLY, CDR2 FYNNEI. CDR3 sequence: CASSGRERGFYGYTF. CDR3 DNA (partial): TGTGCCAGCAGCGGGAGGGAGAGGGGCTTCTATGGC.

Concerning this clone: The read terminates 3 residues ahead of where the CDR3 ends, so the germline J gene completes it. The J gene is TRBJ1-3, the V gene TRBV20-1, with 8 positions matching TRBD1. CDR1 and CDR2 from the germline V gene are DFQATT and SNEGSKA (reference sequence). The CDR3 is 15 residues long. After removal of 3 bases from V and 4 bases from J, the junction contained 8 bases not matched to a gene. The covered CDR3 bases are TGCAGTGCTAGGGGCAGGGGGCCGGGAGGAAACACC. Residues: CSARGRGPGGNT. The whole CDR3 region reads CSARGRGPGGNTIYF.

For this clone: The missing CDR3 end, 3 residues past where the read stops, is filled in from the germline J gene. This sequence joins TRBV30 and TRBJ1-4; D might be TRBD1 (5 bases). Germline CDR1 and CDR2: GTSNPN and SVGIG (reference sequence). The CDR3 length is 15 residues. The V and J ends lost 5 bases and 5 bases respectively, with 18 bases between them. The CDR3 bases that were read are TGTGCCTGGTCCAGTGCAGGGCCTCGGAATGAAAAA. Translated: CAWSSAGPRNEK. The complete CDR3 protein is CAWSSAGPRNEKLFF.

Worth noting for this clone: The read ends 3 residues shy of where the CDR3 ends; the end is completed using the germline J gene. The gene calls are TRBV6-2 or TRBV6-3 and TRBJ1-2; no reliable D call. The germline V gene has CDR1 MNHEY and CDR2 SVGEGT. CDR3 length: 14 residues. With 2 bases removed from V and 4 bases from J, the gap between germline ends came to 11 bases. The part of the CDR3 DNA that was read is TGTGCCAGCAGTTACCGTCGGGGTTCCTATGGC. This encodes CASSYRRGSYG. The full-length CDR3 reads as CASSYRRGSYGYTF.

About this clone: The read gets to within 3 residues of the CDR3 end, and the germline J gene fills in the rest. The V call is TRBV7-6, the J call TRBJ1-2; weak D call: TRBD1 (5 bases). The germline V gene encodes CDR1 SGHVS and CDR2 FNYEAQ. Trimming cost V 1 base and J 6 bases, with 9 bases left between them. This CDR3 has 13 amino acids. CDR3 bases read: TGTGCCAGCAGCTTAGGGGGCCGCAATGGC. This codes for CASSLGGRNG. The CDR3 in full is CASSLGGRNGYTF.

To note about this clone: One end of the junction does not line up with germline, which may come from a read error. The sequenced fragment ends 3 residues before the CDR3 boundary, so the rest is inferred from the germline J gene. This specimen includes other DNA sequences encoding the same CDR3. The chain combines TRBV7-2 with TRBJ1-3; no reliable D call. Germline V gene lookup returns CDR1 SGHTA and CDR2 FQGNSA. This CDR3 spans 15 amino acids. The part of the CDR3 DNA that was read is TGTGCCAGCAGCCCAGCGGGCACTCCCGGAAACACA. This encodes CASSPAGTPGNT. The CDR3, in full, reads CASSPAGTPGNTIYF.